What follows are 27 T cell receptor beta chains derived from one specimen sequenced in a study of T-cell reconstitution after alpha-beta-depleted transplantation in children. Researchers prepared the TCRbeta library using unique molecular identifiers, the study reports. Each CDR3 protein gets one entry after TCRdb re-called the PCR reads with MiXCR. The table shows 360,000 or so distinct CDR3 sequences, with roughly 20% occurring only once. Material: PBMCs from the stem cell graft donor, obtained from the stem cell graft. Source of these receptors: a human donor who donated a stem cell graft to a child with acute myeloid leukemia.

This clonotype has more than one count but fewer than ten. As DNA, the CDR3 is TGTGCCAGCAGACCCAGTTACAATGAGCAGTTCTTC. Protein product: CASRPSYNEQFF. The chain links TRBV12-3 or TRBV12-4 to TRBJ2-1; D gene unclear. V was cut by 6 bases and J by 4 bases, with 7 bases left in between. The CDR3 consists of 12 residues.

The CDR3 here is CASLRGDSFNSPLHF. The CDR3 DNA reads TGTGCCAGCCTCCGGGGGGACAGTTTTAATTCACCCCTCCACTTT. This chain connects TRBV6-2 or TRBV6-3 to TRBJ1-6; TRBD1 matches 7 bases. Germline V gives CDR1 MNHEY, CDR2 SVGEGT. V lost 8 bases and J lost 6; bases outside the gene matches: 10. The CDR3 covers 15 residues.

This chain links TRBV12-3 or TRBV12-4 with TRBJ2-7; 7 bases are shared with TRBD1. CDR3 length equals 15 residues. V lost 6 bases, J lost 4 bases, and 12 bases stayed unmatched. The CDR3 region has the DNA TGTGCCAGCAGCCCGGTCACAGGGGCCGAGTACGAGCAGTACTTC. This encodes CASSPVTGAEYEQYF.

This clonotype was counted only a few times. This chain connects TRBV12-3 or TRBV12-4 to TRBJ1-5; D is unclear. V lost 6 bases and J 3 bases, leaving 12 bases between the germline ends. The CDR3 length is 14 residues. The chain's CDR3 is CASSPPGPNQPQHF. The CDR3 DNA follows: TGTGCCAGCAGCCCCCCCGGGCCCAATCAGCCCCAGCATTTT.

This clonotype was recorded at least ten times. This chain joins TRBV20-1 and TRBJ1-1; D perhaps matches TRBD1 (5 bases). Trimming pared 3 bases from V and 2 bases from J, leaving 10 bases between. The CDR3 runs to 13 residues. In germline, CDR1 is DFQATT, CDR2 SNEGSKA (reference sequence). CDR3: CSASRGPNTEAFF. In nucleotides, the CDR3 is TGCAGTGCTAGTCGGGGACCCAACACTGAAGCTTTCTTT.

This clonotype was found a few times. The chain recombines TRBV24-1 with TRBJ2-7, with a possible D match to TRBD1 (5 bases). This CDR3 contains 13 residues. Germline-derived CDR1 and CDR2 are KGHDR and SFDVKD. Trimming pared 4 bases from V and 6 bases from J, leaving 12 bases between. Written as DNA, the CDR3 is TGTGCCACCAGTGAGGGTAGTGGGGCCGAGCAGTACTTC. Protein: CATSEGSGAEQYF.

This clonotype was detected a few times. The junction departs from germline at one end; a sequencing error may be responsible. CDR3 region: CASSWGPQGAQNTGELFF. CDR3 in DNA: TGTGCCAGTAGTTGGGGTCCGCAGGGGGCGCAGAACACCGGGGAGCTGTTTTTT. The chain uses TRBV6-2 or TRBV6-3 and TRBJ2-2, with 8 bases that match TRBD1. The germline V gene has CDR1 MNHEY and CDR2 SVGEGT. This CDR3 spans 18 amino acids.

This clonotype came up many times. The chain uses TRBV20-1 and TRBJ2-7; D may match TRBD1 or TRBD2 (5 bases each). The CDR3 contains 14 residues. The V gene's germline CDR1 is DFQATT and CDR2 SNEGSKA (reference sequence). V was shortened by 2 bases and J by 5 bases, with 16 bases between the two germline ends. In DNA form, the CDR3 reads TGCAGTGCTAGATATCGGCAGGGACCCCACGAGCAGTACTTC. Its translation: CSARYRQGPHEQYF.

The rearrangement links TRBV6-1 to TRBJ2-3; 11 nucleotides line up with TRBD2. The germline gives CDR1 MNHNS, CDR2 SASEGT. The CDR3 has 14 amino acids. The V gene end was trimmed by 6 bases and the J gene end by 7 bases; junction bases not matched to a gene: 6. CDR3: CASRLAGDGYTQYF. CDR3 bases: TGTGCCAGCAGACTAGCGGGAGACGGGTATACGCAGTATTTT.

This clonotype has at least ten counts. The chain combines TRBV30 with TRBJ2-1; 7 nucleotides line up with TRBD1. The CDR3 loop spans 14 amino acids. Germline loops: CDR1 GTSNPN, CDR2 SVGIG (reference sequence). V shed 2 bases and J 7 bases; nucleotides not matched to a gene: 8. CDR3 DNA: TGTGCCTGGAGTAGATCCGGGACAGATAATGAGCAGTTCTTC. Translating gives CAWSRSGTDNEQFF.

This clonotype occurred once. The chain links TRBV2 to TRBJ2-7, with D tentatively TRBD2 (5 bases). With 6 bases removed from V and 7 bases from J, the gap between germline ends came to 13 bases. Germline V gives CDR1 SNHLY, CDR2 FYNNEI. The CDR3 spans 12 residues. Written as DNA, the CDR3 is TGTGCCAGCAGAGCGGCCGCGCGAGAGCAGTACTTC. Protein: CASRAAAREQYF.

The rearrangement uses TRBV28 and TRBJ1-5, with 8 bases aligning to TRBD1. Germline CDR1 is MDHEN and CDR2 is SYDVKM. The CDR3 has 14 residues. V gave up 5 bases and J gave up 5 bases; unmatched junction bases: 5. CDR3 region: CASSRQGMDQPQHF. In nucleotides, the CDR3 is TGTGCCAGCAGTAGACAGGGGATGGATCAGCCCCAGCATTTT.

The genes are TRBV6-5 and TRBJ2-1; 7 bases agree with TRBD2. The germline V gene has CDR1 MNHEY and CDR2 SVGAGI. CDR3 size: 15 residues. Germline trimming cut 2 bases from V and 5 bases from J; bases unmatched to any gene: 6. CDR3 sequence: CASSYGPSGDNEQFF. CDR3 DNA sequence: TGTGCCAGCAGTTACGGCCCTAGCGGAGACAATGAGCAGTTCTTC.

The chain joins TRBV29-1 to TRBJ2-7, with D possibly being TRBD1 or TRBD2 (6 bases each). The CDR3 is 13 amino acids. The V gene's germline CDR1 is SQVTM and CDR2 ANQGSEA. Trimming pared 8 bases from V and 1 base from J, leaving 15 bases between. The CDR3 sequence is CSFPRGRSYEQYF. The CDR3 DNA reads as TGCAGCTTCCCCCGGGGGCGTTCCTACGAGCAGTACTTC.

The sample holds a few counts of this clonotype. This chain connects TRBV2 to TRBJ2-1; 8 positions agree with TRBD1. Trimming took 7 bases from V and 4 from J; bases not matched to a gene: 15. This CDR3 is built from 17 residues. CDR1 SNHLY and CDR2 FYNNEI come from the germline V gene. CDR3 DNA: TGTGCCAGCATTGGCAGGGGGCGCGAAGTAGGTTACAATGAGCAGTTCTTC. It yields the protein CASIGRGREVGYNEQFF.

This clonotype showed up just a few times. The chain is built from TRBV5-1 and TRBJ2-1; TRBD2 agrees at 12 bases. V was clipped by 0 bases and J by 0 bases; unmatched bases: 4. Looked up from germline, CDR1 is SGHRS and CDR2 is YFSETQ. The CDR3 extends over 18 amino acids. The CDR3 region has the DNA TGCGCCAGCAGCTTGGGGACTAGCGGGACCAGCTCCTACAATGAGCAGTTCTTC. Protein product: CASSLGTSGTSSYNEQFF. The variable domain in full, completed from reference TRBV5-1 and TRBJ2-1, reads KAGVTQTPRYLIKTRGQQVTLSCSPISGHRSVSWYQQTPGQGLQFLFEYFSETQRNKGNFPGRFSGRQFSNSRSEMNVSTLELGDSALYLCASSLGTSGTSSYNEQFFGPGTRLTVL.

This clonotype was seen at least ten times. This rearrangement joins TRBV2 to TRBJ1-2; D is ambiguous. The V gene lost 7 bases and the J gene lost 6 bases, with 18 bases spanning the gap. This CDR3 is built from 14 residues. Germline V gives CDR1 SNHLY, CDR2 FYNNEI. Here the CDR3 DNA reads TGTGCCAGCATCCCCTCCCGGGCCTCGGATGGCTACACCTTC. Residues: CASIPSRASDGYTF.

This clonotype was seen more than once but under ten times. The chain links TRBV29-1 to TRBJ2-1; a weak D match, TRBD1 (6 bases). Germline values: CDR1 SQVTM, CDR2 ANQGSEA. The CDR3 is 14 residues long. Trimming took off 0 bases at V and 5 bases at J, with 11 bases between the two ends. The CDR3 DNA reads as TGCAGCGTTGAAGAGGGCCAGGGGAACAATGAGCAGTTCTTC. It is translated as CSVEEGQGNNEQFF.

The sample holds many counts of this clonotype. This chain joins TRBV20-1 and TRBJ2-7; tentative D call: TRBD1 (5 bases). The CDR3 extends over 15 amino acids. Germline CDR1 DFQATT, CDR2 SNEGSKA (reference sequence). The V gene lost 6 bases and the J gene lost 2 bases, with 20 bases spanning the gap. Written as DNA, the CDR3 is TGCAGTGCCATACCGACAGACCCTGACGCCTACGAGCAGTACTTC. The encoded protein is CSAIPTDPDAYEQYF.

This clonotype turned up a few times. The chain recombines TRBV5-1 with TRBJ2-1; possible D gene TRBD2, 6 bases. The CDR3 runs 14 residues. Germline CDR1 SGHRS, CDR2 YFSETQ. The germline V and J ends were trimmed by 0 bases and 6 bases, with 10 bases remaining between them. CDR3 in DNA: TGCGCCAGCAGCTTGGGTCTAGCGTTCAATGAGCAGTTCTTC. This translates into CASSLGLAFNEQFF. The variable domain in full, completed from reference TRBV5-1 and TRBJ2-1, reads KAGVTQTPRYLIKTRGQQVTLSCSPISGHRSVSWYQQTPGQGLQFLFEYFSETQRNKGNFPGRFSGRQFSNSRSEMNVSTLELGDSALYLCASSLGLAFNEQFFGPGTRLTVL.

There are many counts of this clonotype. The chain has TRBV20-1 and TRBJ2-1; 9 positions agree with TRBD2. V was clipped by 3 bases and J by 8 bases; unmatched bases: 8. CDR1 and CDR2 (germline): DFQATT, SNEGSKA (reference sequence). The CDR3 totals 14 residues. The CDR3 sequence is CSASLSGRGDEQFF. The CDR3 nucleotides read TGCAGTGCTAGTCTTAGCGGGAGAGGCGATGAGCAGTTCTTC.

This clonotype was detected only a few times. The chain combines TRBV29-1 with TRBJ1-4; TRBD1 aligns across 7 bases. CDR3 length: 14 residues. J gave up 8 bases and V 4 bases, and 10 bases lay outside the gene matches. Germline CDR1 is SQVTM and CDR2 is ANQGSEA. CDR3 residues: CSVGGDREGEKLFF. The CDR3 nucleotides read TGCAGCGTTGGAGGAGACAGGGAAGGCGAAAAACTGTTTTTT.

This chain's CDR3 is CAPTRDLNTEAFF. The CDR3 DNA reads as TGTGCCCCTACCAGGGATCTGAACACTGAAGCTTTCTTT. The chain recombines TRBV2 with TRBJ1-1, with a possible D match to TRBD1 (5 bases). CDR1 and CDR2 from the germline V gene are SNHLY and FYNNEI. There are 13 residues in the CDR3. Deletions cut 11 bases from V and 0 bases from J, with 13 bases between.

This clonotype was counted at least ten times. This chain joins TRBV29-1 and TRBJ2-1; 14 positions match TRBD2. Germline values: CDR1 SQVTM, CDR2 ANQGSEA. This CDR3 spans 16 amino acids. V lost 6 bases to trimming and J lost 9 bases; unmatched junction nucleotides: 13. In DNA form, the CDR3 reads TGCAGCGTCGTAAGGGGGACTAGCGGGAGTGGCGGTGAGCAGTTCTTC. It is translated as CSVVRGTSGSGGEQFF.

CDR3 sequence: CASSSNQGLRYNEQFF. The CDR3 nucleotides read TGCGCCAGCAGCTCGAATCAGGGACTCCGATACAATGAGCAGTTCTTC. The gene calls are TRBV5-1 and TRBJ2-1, with D possibly being TRBD2 (6 bases). The CDR3 extends over 16 amino acids. Per the germline V gene, CDR1 is SGHRS and CDR2 is YFSETQ. Trimming took 3 bases from V and 4 from J, leaving 17 bases between them.

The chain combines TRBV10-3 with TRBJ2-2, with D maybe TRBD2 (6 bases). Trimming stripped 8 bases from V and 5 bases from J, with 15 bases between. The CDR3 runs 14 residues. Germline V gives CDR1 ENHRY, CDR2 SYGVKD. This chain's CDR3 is CAIGPEGGTGELFF. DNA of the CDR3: TGTGCCATCGGTCCGGAGGGTGGGACCGGGGAGCTGTTTTTT.

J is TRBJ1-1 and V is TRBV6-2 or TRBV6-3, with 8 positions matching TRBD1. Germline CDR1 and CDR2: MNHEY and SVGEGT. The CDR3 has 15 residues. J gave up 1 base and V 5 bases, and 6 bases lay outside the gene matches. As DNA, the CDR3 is TGTGCCAGCAGTGGGAAACAGGGGGAGAACACTGAAGCTTTCTTT. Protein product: CASSGKQGENTEAFF.